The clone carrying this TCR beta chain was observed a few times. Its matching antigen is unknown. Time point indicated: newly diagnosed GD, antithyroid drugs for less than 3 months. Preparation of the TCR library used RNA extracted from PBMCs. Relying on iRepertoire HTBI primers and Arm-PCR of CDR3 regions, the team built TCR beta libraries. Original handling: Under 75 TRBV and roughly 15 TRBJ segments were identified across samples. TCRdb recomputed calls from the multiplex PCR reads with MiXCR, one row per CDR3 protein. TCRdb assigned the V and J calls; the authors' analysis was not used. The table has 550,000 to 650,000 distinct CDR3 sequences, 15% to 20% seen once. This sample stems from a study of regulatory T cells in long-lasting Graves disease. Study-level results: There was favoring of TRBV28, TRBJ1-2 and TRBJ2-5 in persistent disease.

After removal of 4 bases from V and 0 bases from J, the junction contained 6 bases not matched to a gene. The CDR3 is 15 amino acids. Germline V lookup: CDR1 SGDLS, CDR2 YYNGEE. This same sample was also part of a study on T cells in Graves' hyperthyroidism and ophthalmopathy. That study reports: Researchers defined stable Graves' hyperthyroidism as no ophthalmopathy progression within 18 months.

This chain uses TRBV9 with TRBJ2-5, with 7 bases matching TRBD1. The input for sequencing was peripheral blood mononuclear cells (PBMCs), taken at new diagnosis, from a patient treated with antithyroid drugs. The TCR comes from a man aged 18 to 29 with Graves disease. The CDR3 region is CASSPWDSHQETQYF. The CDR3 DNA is TGTGCCAGCAGCCCTTGGGACAGCCACCAAGAGACCCAGTACTTC.